This record covers a single T cell receptor (beta chain). Germline CDR1 is SGHTA and CDR2 is FQGTGA. CDR3 length equals 15 residues. Trimming cost V 1 base and J 7 bases, with 16 bases left between them. The sample is drawn from a study of T cell changes during pregnancy in multiple sclerosis. TCRdb's copy holds only in-frame clones and misses some; the assay was immunoSEQ multiplex PCR. The repertoire holds 20,000 to 25,000 clones, with over 75% as singletons. This TCR was sampled from a female donor with multiple sclerosis, enrolled in a pregnancy study. The rearrangement uses TRBV7-3 and TRBJ1-2; D is ambiguous. Sequenced material: CD8+ T cells from peripheral blood mononuclear cells, taken before pregnancy. The DNA of the CDR3 is TGTGCCAGCAGCTTAATCTGGCGGGTTCACACTGGCTACACCTTC. Translated: CASSLIWRVHTGYTF.